A selection of T cell receptor beta chains follows, all from one sample in a study of blood T cell repertoires in COVID-19. The data were produced by immunoSEQ multiplex PCR, yet TCRdb's version contains in-frame clones alone and is incomplete. The data show over 100,000 clones, more than 85% seen once. Material for sequencing was peripheral blood. All receptors come from a man between 18 and 35 years old with acute or convalescent COVID-19. Both conserved end residues are part of each CDR3. Fields, in order: V gene, clone size, D gene, J gene, CDR3 protein, CDR3 DNA. A D gene is named only where the DNA matches it firmly. A clone size is listed for some rows: how often the clone was seen (once, few, many), or a class if it is expanded.

V gene: TRBV5-1; clone size: NA; D gene: NA; J gene: TRBJ1-1; CDR3 protein: CASSLGRTEAFF; CDR3 DNA: TGCGCCAGCAGCTTGGGCAGGACTGAAGCTTTCTTT
V gene: TRBV28; clone size: NA; D gene: TRBD1; J gene: TRBJ1-2; CDR3 protein: CASSLPGQGAKGGYGYTF; CDR3 DNA: TGTGCCAGCAGTTTACCCGGACAGGGGGCAAAAGGGGGCTATGGCTACACCTTC
V gene: TRBV30; clone size: NA; D gene: TRBD1; J gene: TRBJ1-2; CDR3 protein: CAWSRTGLYGYTF; CDR3 DNA: TGTGCCTGGAGTAGGACAGGGCTTTATGGCTACACCTTC
V gene: TRBV11-2; clone size: NA; D gene: TRBD1; J gene: TRBJ2-2; CDR3 protein: CASSLKGATGELFF; CDR3 DNA: TGTGCCAGCAGCTTAAAGGGGGCCACCGGGGAGCTGTTTTTT
V gene: TRBV11-2; clone size: NA; D gene: TRBD2; J gene: TRBJ2-2; CDR3 protein: CASSLVAGGPNGELFF; CDR3 DNA: TGTGCCAGCAGCTTAGTAGCGGGGGGGCCTAACGGGGAGCTGTTTTTT
V gene: TRBV18; clone size: NA; D gene: TRBD2; J gene: TRBJ2-5; CDR3 protein: CASSPGKREGETQYF; CDR3 DNA: TGTGCCAGCTCACCGGGAAAGCGGGAGGGCGAGACCCAGTACTTC
V gene: TRBV5-1; clone size: NA; D gene: NA; J gene: TRBJ2-7; CDR3 protein: CASRVGDYYEQYF; CDR3 DNA: TGCGCCAGCAGGGTAGGGGATTACTACGAGCAGTACTTC
V gene: TRBV21-1; clone size: NA; D gene: NA; J gene: TRBJ1-2; CDR3 protein: CASPTPLKYKFDGYTF; CDR3 DNA: TGTGCCAGCCCAACCCCCCTAAAATATAAATTTGATGGCTACACCTTC
V gene: TRBV6-1; clone size: once; D gene: NA; J gene: TRBJ1-1; CDR3 protein: CASTVNTEAFF; CDR3 DNA: TGTGCCAGCACAGTGAACACTGAAGCTTTCTTT
V gene: TRBV6-2/TRBV6-3; clone size: NA; D gene: TRBD1; J gene: TRBJ1-1; CDR3 protein: CASSRQGFNTEAFF; CDR3 DNA: TGTGCCAGCAGCCGACAGGGTTTTAACACTGAAGCTTTCTTT
V gene: TRBV2; clone size: NA; D gene: NA; J gene: TRBJ1-6; CDR3 protein: CAISSPGLSPTVNSPLHF; CDR3 DNA: TGTGCCATCTCTTCTCCGGGACTCTCCCCGACGGTTAATTCACCCCTCCACTTT
V gene: TRBV7-6; clone size: NA; D gene: NA; J gene: TRBJ1-4; CDR3 protein: CASSLALWGGSAFNEKLFF; CDR3 DNA: TGTGCCAGCAGCTTAGCACTCTGGGGGGGGTCCGCGTTTAATGAAAAACTGTTTTTT
V gene: TRBV11-2; clone size: NA; D gene: TRBD1; J gene: TRBJ1-4; CDR3 protein: CASSLDTGGNEKLFF; CDR3 DNA: TGTGCCAGCAGCTTAGATACAGGGGGGAATGAAAAACTGTTTTTT
V gene: TRBV6-5; clone size: NA; D gene: NA; J gene: TRBJ1-6; CDR3 protein: CASGAAKNSPLHF; CDR3 DNA: TGTGCCAGCGGGGCAGCTAAAAATTCACCCCTCCACTTT
V gene: TRBV15; clone size: once; D gene: TRBD2; J gene: TRBJ2-3; CDR3 protein: CATSRAGTTRDTQYF; CDR3 DNA: TGTGCCACCAGCAGAGCCGGGACTACCCGGGATACGCAGTATTTT
V gene: TRBV3-1/TRBV3-2; clone size: NA; D gene: NA; J gene: TRBJ2-7; CDR3 protein: CASSLKTGFSYEQYF; CDR3 DNA: TGTGCCAGCAGCTTGAAAACGGGTTTCTCCTACGAGCAGTACTTC
V gene: TRBV13; clone size: NA; D gene: TRBD1; J gene: TRBJ1-1; CDR3 protein: CASSPRGTGATEAFF; CDR3 DNA: TGTGCCAGCAGCCCTAGGGGGACAGGAGCGACTGAAGCTTTCTTT
V gene: TRBV4-1; clone size: NA; D gene: TRBD1; J gene: TRBJ1-2; CDR3 protein: CASSHVGERTGVAPWGYTF; CDR3 DNA: TGCGCCAGCAGCCATGTGGGGGAACGAACAGGGGTCGCCCCTTGGGGCTACACCTTC
V gene: TRBV2; clone size: NA; D gene: TRBD1; J gene: TRBJ2-7; CDR3 protein: CASEDRGQSGEQYF; CDR3 DNA: TGTGCCAGCGAAGACAGGGGGCAGTCAGGCGAGCAGTACTTC
V gene: TRBV5-1; clone size: NA; D gene: NA; J gene: TRBJ2-1; CDR3 protein: CASNLSFSEDFGGYNEQFF; CDR3 DNA: TGCGCCAGCAACCTTTCGTTTAGTGAGGACTTCGGGGGATACAATGAGCAGTTCTTC
V gene: TRBV11-2; clone size: NA; D gene: NA; J gene: TRBJ1-2; CDR3 protein: CASSLGPGSNYGYTF; CDR3 DNA: TGTGCCAGCAGCTTAGGTCCAGGCTCTAACTATGGCTACACCTTC